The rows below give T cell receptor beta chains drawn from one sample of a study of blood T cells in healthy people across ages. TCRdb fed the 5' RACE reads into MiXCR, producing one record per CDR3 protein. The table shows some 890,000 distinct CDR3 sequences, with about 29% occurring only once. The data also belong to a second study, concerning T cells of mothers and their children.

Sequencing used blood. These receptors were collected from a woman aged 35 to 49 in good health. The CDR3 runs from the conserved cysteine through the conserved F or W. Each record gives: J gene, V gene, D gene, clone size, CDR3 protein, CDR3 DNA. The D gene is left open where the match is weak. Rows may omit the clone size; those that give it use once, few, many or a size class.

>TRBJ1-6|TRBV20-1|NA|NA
CSAGEGGSYNSPLHF
TGCAGTGCCGGGGAGGGGGGCTCCTATAATTCACCCCTCCACTTT
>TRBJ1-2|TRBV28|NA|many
CASRLQANYGYTF
TGTGCCAGCAGGTTACAGGCCAACTATGGCTACACCTTC
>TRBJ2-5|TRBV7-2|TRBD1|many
CASSTQGAGETQYF
TGTGCCAGCAGTACCCAGGGGGCGGGGGAGACCCAGTACTTC
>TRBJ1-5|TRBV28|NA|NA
CASRLQGRPQHF
TGTGCCAGCAGACTACAGGGCCGGCCCCAGCATTTT
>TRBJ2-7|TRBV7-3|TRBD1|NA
CASSLSGTGVSYEQYF
TGTGCCAGCAGCTTATCCGGGACAGGGGTCTCCTACGAGCAGTACTTC
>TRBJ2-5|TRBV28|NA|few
CASSEPGVREQYF
TGTGCCAGCAGTGAACCGGGAGTACGGGAGCAGTACTTC
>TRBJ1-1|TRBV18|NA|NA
CASSQTDEAFF
TGTGCCAGCTCTCAAACGGATGAAGCTTTCTTT
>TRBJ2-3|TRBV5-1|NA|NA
CASSLAGTGKISTDTQYF
TGCGCCAGCAGCTTGGCCGGGACCGGGAAGATAAGCACAGATACGCAGTATTTT
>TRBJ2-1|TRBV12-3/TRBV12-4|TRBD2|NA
CASSSPTGGVSHEQFF
TGTGCCAGCAGTTCGCCTACGGGGGGGGTGTCCCATGAGCAGTTCTTC
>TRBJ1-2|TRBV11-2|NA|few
CASSLAKDLHTF
TGTGCCAGCAGCTTAGCCAAGGACTTGCACACCTTC
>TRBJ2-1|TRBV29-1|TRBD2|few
CSVELAGGTHNEQFF
TGCAGCGTTGAACTTGCGGGGGGGACCCACAATGAGCAGTTCTTC
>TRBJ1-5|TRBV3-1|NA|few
CASSAGSQQPQHF
TGTGCCAGCAGTGCGGGGTCTCAGCAGCCCCAGCATTTT
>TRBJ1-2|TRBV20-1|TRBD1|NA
CSARDRGGQAGFSHGYTF
TGCAGTGCTAGAGACCGGGGGGGACAGGCGGGATTTTCCCATGGCTACACCTTC
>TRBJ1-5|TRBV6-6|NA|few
CASSYGLSDSNQPQHF
TGTGCCAGCAGTTATGGCCTAAGCGATAGCAATCAGCCCCAGCATTTT
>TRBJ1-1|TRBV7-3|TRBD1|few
CASSLIGGGTEAFF
TGTGCCAGCAGCTTAATAGGGGGCGGCACTGAAGCTTTCTTT
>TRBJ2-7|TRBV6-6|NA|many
CASSRSEAYEQYF
TGTGCCAGCAGCCGCTCCGAAGCCTACGAGCAGTACTTC
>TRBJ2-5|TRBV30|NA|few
CAWSGAGKTQYF
TGTGCCTGGAGTGGGGCCGGAAAGACTCAGTACTTC
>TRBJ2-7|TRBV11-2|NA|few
CASSFGQNSYEQYF
TGTGCCAGCAGCTTTGGACAGAACTCCTACGAGCAGTACTTC
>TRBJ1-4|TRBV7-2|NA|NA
CTSSSTGTNEKLFF
TGTACCAGCAGCTCGACAGGTACTAATGAAAAACTGTTTTTT
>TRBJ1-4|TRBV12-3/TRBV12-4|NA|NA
CASSLVQTGPNEKRFF
TGTGCCAGCAGTTTAGTGCAGACAGGCCCGAATGAAAAACGGTTTTTT
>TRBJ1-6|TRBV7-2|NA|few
CASSQGGSSPLHF
TGTGCCAGCAGCCAAGGGGGGAGTTCACCCCTCCACTTT
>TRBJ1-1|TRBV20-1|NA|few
CSARDRVLNTEAFF
TGCAGTGCTAGGGACAGAGTTTTGAACACTGAAGCTTTCTTT
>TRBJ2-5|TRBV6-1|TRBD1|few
CASRDRASEGPQYF
TGTGCCAGCAGGGACAGGGCTTCCGAAGGGCCCCAGTACTTC
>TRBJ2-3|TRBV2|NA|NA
CASSRLLNTQYF
TGTGCCAGCAGTCGACTTTTGAATACGCAGTATTTT
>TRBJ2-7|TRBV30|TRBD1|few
CAWSTDRGDREQYF
TGTGCCTGGAGTACGGACAGGGGAGATAGGGAGCAGTACTTC
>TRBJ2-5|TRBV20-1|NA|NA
CSARNRDANVIGQYF
TGCAGTGCTAGAAACCGGGACGCAAACGTAATAGGGCAGTACTTC
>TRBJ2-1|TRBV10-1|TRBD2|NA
CASSESKRGRPRLYNEQFF
TGCGCCAGCAGTGAGTCTAAGCGGGGGCGTCCCCGTCTCTACAATGAGCAGTTCTTC
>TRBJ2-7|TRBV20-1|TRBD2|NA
CSFRTSGGAYEQYF
TGCAGTTTCCGGACTAGCGGGGGGGCCTACGAGCAGTACTTC
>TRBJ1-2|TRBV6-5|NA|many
CASSHDSYGYTF
TGTGCCAGCAGCCACGACAGCTATGGCTACACCTTC
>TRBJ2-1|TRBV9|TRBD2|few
CASSTRLAGGPGGEQFF
TGTGCCAGCAGCACAAGACTAGCGGGGGGCCCAGGCGGTGAGCAGTTCTTC
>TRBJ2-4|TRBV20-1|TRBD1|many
CSAPGQPVAKNIQYF
TGCAGTGCTCCGGGACAGCCCGTGGCCAAAAACATTCAGTACTTC
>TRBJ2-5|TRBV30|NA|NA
CAWSIWGKETQYF
TGTGCCTGGAGTATCTGGGGGAAAGAGACCCAGTACTTC
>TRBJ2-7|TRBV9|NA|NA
CASSVSGRNYEQYF
TGTGCCAGCAGCGTAAGTGGACGGAACTACGAGCAGTACTTC
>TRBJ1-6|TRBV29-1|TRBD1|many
CSALTGPNSPLHF
TGCAGCGCCCTGACAGGGCCTAATTCACCCCTCCACTTT
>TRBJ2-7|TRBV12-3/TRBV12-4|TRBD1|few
CASTGGRGPNEQYF
TGTGCCAGCACCGGAGGAAGGGGGCCAAACGAGCAGTACTTC
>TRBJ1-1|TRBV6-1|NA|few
CASSEQVGTEAFF
TGTGCCAGCAGTGAGCAGGTGGGCACTGAAGCTTTCTTT
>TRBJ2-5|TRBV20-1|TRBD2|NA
CSTRYPGGETQYF
TGCAGTACTAGGTACCCGGGGGGAGAGACCCAGTACTTC
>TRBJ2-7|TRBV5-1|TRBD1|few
CASTTGTGSYEQYF
TGCGCCAGCACTACGGGGACAGGGAGCTACGAGCAGTACTTC
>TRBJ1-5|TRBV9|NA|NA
CASSAGAGAGNQPQHF
TGTGCCAGCAGCGCCGGAGCCGGGGCCGGCAATCAGCCCCAGCATTTT
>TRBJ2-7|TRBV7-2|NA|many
CASSSFGIYEQYF
TGTGCCAGCAGCTCATTCGGCATTTACGAGCAGTACTTC
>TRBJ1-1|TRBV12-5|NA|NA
CASGLYRETEAFF
TGTGCTAGTGGTTTATATAGGGAAACTGAAGCTTTCTTT
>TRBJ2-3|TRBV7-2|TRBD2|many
CASSLAVAGRTDTQYF
TGTGCCAGCAGCTTAGCGGTAGCGGGTCGCACAGATACGCAGTATTTT
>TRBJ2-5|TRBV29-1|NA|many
CSVQGTQETQYF
TGCAGCGTTCAGGGGACCCAAGAGACCCAGTACTTC
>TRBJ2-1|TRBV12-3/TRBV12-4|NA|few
CASRKGQGHEQFF
TGTGCCAGCAGGAAGGGGCAGGGGCATGAGCAGTTCTTC
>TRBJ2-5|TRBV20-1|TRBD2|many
CSVPRRGGWKTQYF
TGCAGTGTTCCCAGACGGGGGGGTTGGAAGACCCAGTACTTC
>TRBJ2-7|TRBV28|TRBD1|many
CASRIQGVGSYEQYF
TGTGCCAGCAGGATACAGGGGGTCGGGTCCTACGAGCAGTACTTC
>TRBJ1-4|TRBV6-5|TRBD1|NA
CASSLGTGQGQGKLFF
TGTGCCAGCAGTCTCGGGACGGGACAGGGTCAAGGAAAACTGTTTTTT
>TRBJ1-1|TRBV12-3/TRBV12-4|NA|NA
CASRQDRNEAFF
TGTGCCAGCAGGCAAGACCGAAATGAAGCTTTCTTT
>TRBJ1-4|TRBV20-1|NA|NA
CSARDIQVNEKLFF
TGCAGTGCTAGAGATATCCAGGTTAATGAAAAACTGTTTTTT
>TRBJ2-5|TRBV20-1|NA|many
CSANGFQETQYF
TGCAGTGCTAACGGGTTCCAAGAGACCCAGTACTTC
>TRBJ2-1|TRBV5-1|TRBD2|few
CASGSSGVDEQFF
TGCGCCAGCGGGTCTAGCGGGGTCGATGAGCAGTTCTTC
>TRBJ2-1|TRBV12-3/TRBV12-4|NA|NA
CASSLPGQSSYNEQFF
TGTGCCAGCAGTTTACCCGGACAGAGCTCCTACAATGAGCAGTTCTTC
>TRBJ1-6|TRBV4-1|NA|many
CASSQDPYNSPLHF
TGCGCCAGCAGCCAAGATCCCTATAATTCACCCCTCCACTTT
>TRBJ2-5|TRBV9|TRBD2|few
CASSVMGTSDQTQYF
TGTGCCAGCAGCGTAATGGGGACTAGCGACCAGACCCAGTACTTC
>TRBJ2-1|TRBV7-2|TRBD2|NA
CASSFLRRTSGGAYNEQFF
TGTGCCAGCAGCTTTTTACGCAGGACTAGCGGGGGGGCCTACAATGAGCAGTTCTTC
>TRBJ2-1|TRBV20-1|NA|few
CSATEHRDIWSSYNEQFF
TGCAGTGCTACTGAACACAGGGATATTTGGAGCTCCTACAATGAGCAGTTCTTC
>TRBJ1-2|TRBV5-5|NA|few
CASSMSRGIRDGYTF
TGTGCCAGCAGCATGTCTCGGGGAATCCGGGATGGCTACACCTTC
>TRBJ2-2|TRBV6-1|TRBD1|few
CASSPGSQTTSDRVTGELFF
TGTGCCAGCAGCCCCGGTTCTCAAACGACATCTGACAGGGTCACCGGGGAGCTGTTTTTT
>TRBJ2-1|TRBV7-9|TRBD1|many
CASSSGTGPYNEQFF
TGTGCCAGCAGCTCCGGGACAGGGCCCTACAATGAGCAGTTCTTC